Listed below are T cell receptor beta chains from one sample, sequenced in a study of blood T cell repertoires in COVID-19. Only in-frame clones appear in the TCRdb table, and some are missing; sequencing was by immunoSEQ multiplex PCR. The table lists about 160,000 clones, more than 75% of them singletons, with 1% to 1.2% in the top ten. The sample taken for sequencing was peripheral blood. The source is a man in his forties or fifties with acute or convalescent COVID-19. Each CDR3 is given with its conserved first and last residue. D genes are given only for firm matches. A clone size is listed for some rows: how often the clone was seen (once, few, many), or a class if it is expanded.

cdr3_nt: TGTGCCAGTAGTGCCCTCGACAGGGGACCCAACTATGGCTACACCTTC; cdr3_aa: CASSALDRGPNYGYTF; v_call: TRBV19; cdr3_length: 16; j_call: TRBJ1-2; d_call: TRBD1; clone_size: once
cdr3_nt: TGTGCCAGCAGTCCGGGACAGGTATACTATGGCTACACCTTC; cdr3_aa: CASSPGQVYYGYTF; v_call: TRBV2; cdr3_length: 14; j_call: TRBJ1-2; d_call: TRBD1; clone_size: -
cdr3_nt: TGTGCCAGCCCCCGACAGGACACAGATACGCAGTATTTT; cdr3_aa: CASPRQDTDTQYF; v_call: TRBV2; cdr3_length: 13; j_call: TRBJ2-3; d_call: -; clone_size: -
cdr3_nt: TGTGCCAGCAGCACACAGAGTAATCAGCCCCAGCATTTT; cdr3_aa: CASSTQSNQPQHF; v_call: TRBV6-4; cdr3_length: 13; j_call: TRBJ1-5; d_call: -; clone_size: -
cdr3_nt: TGTGCCAGCAGCGTTAGCGGGGAGGGGGAGACCCAGTACTTC; cdr3_aa: CASSVSGEGETQYF; v_call: TRBV7-9; cdr3_length: 14; j_call: TRBJ2-5; d_call: TRBD2; clone_size: -
cdr3_nt: TGTGCCAGCAGCTTACAGGCAGGGGCGGAGGAGCAGTACTTC; cdr3_aa: CASSLQAGAEEQYF; v_call: TRBV7-2; cdr3_length: 14; j_call: TRBJ2-7; d_call: -; clone_size: few
cdr3_nt: TGTGCCAGCAGTCAGGGTCAGTATGGCTACACCTTC; cdr3_aa: CASSQGQYGYTF; v_call: TRBV6-5; cdr3_length: 12; j_call: TRBJ1-2; d_call: -; clone_size: once
cdr3_nt: TGCGCCAGCAGCCAAGATAGGACACTGAACACTGAAGCTTTCTTT; cdr3_aa: CASSQDRTLNTEAFF; v_call: TRBV4-3; cdr3_length: 15; j_call: TRBJ1-1; d_call: -; clone_size: -
cdr3_nt: TGTGCCAGCAGCCTGGGGGACAGGGGATTCTACGAGCAGTACTTC; cdr3_aa: CASSLGDRGFYEQYF; v_call: TRBV5-4; cdr3_length: 15; j_call: TRBJ2-7; d_call: TRBD1; clone_size: -
cdr3_nt: TGTGCCAGCAGCGTAGGGGCAGGGGACTATGGCTACACCTTC; cdr3_aa: CASSVGAGDYGYTF; v_call: TRBV9; cdr3_length: 14; j_call: TRBJ1-2; d_call: -; clone_size: -
cdr3_nt: TGTGCCTGGAGCAGGGGGATAAACACTGAAGCTTTCTTT; cdr3_aa: CAWSRGINTEAFF; v_call: TRBV30; cdr3_length: 13; j_call: TRBJ1-1; d_call: TRBD1; clone_size: -
cdr3_nt: TGTGCCAGCCTACAGAGCTCCTACAATGAGCAGTTCTTC; cdr3_aa: CASLQSSYNEQFF; v_call: TRBV19; cdr3_length: 13; j_call: TRBJ2-1; d_call: -; clone_size: -
cdr3_nt: TGTGCCACCAGCAGAGATCTCTTAAACTACGAGCAGTACTTC; cdr3_aa: CATSRDLLNYEQYF; v_call: TRBV15; cdr3_length: 14; j_call: TRBJ2-7; d_call: -; clone_size: -
cdr3_nt: TGTGCCAGCAGCTTCGGGGGGCGAACTGAAGCTTTCTTT; cdr3_aa: CASSFGGRTEAFF; v_call: TRBV3-1/TRBV3-2; cdr3_length: 13; j_call: TRBJ1-1; d_call: -; clone_size: -
cdr3_nt: TGCAGCGATGGGAGACCGGTAGACCACTATGGCTACACCTTC; cdr3_aa: CSDGRPVDHYGYTF; v_call: TRBV29-1; cdr3_length: 14; j_call: TRBJ1-2; d_call: -; clone_size: -
cdr3_nt: TGTGCCAGCAGCAGGCTCGGTGAGACCCAGTACTTC; cdr3_aa: CASSRLGETQYF; v_call: TRBV6-5; cdr3_length: 12; j_call: TRBJ2-5; d_call: -; clone_size: -
cdr3_nt: TGTGCCACCAGCAGACGACCCTTGGGACTAGCAGCAGATACGCAGTATTTT; cdr3_aa: CATSRRPLGLAADTQYF; v_call: TRBV15; cdr3_length: 17; j_call: TRBJ2-3; d_call: TRBD2; clone_size: -
cdr3_nt: TGCGCCAGCAGTGATACTAGTTTTCATGAGCAGTTCTTC; cdr3_aa: CASSDTSFHEQFF; v_call: TRBV10-1; cdr3_length: 13; j_call: TRBJ2-1; d_call: -; clone_size: few
cdr3_nt: TGTGCCAGCAGCGTTCCGGGACTAGCGGATACGCAGTATTTT; cdr3_aa: CASSVPGLADTQYF; v_call: TRBV9; cdr3_length: 14; j_call: TRBJ2-3; d_call: TRBD2; clone_size: -
cdr3_nt: TGCGCCAGCAGCCCTTCACAGGGGGCGTACACCGGGGAGCTGTTTTTT; cdr3_aa: CASSPSQGAYTGELFF; v_call: TRBV5-1; cdr3_length: 16; j_call: TRBJ2-2; d_call: TRBD1; clone_size: -
cdr3_nt: TGTGCCAGCAGCGTAGGTGAGAGGACAGGGTGGTATTTT; cdr3_aa: CASSVGERTGWYF; v_call: TRBV9; cdr3_length: 13; j_call: TRBJ2-3; d_call: TRBD1; clone_size: -
cdr3_nt: TGTGCCAGCAGCCAGGGACAGATGAACACTGAAGCTTTCTTT; cdr3_aa: CASSQGQMNTEAFF; v_call: TRBV11-2; cdr3_length: 14; j_call: TRBJ1-1; d_call: TRBD1; clone_size: -
cdr3_nt: TGTGCCAGCAGCCGGATGACAGGGAACGACGAGCAGTACTTC; cdr3_aa: CASSRMTGNDEQYF; v_call: TRBV11-2; cdr3_length: 14; j_call: TRBJ2-7; d_call: TRBD1; clone_size: once
cdr3_nt: TGTGCCAGCAGCTTAGAGGACAGGGACTCACCCCTCCACTTT; cdr3_aa: CASSLEDRDSPLHF; v_call: TRBV11-2; cdr3_length: 14; j_call: TRBJ1-6; d_call: TRBD1; clone_size: -
cdr3_nt: TGTGCCAGCAGCCAAGACAGGGGCTACACTGAAGCTTTCTTT; cdr3_aa: CASSQDRGYTEAFF; v_call: TRBV6-6; cdr3_length: 14; j_call: TRBJ1-1; d_call: TRBD1; clone_size: -
cdr3_nt: TGTGCCAGTAGACACCATACTAGCACCGGGACAGGGGCTGGCTACACCTTC; cdr3_aa: CASRHHTSTGTGAGYTF; v_call: TRBV19; cdr3_length: 17; j_call: TRBJ1-2; d_call: TRBD1; clone_size: -
cdr3_nt: TGTGCCAGCAGCCAAGAGAGCGGGGGGGGCGAGCAGTACTTC; cdr3_aa: CASSQESGGGEQYF; v_call: TRBV4-2; cdr3_length: 14; j_call: TRBJ2-7; d_call: TRBD2; clone_size: few
cdr3_nt: TGTGCCAGCGGACGAGGGGGCCTCTACAATGAGCAGTTCTTC; cdr3_aa: CASGRGGLYNEQFF; v_call: TRBV28; cdr3_length: 14; j_call: TRBJ2-1; d_call: TRBD1; clone_size: -
cdr3_nt: TGTGCCAGCAGCTTAGGAACTCCGGGCAATCAGCCCCAGCATTTT; cdr3_aa: CASSLGTPGNQPQHF; v_call: TRBV7-9; cdr3_length: 15; j_call: TRBJ1-5; d_call: -; clone_size: -
cdr3_nt: TGTGCCAGCAGTGAAGATTGGGGCGAAGATCAGCCCCAGCATTTT; cdr3_aa: CASSEDWGEDQPQHF; v_call: TRBV6-1; cdr3_length: 15; j_call: TRBJ1-5; d_call: -; clone_size: -
cdr3_nt: TGTGCCAGCAGCCAAAGGGAGGGGGAGGATAGAGCTTTCTTT; cdr3_aa: CASSQREGEDRAFF; v_call: TRBV3-1/TRBV3-2; cdr3_length: 14; j_call: TRBJ1-1; d_call: -; clone_size: -
cdr3_nt: TGTGCCAGCAGTGGGGACTTATCATCCTACGAGCAGTACTTC; cdr3_aa: CASSGDLSSYEQYF; v_call: TRBV2; cdr3_length: 14; j_call: TRBJ2-7; d_call: -; clone_size: -
cdr3_nt: TGTGCCAGCAGTGAAACTACAGGGAAGAATAACTATGGCTACACCTTC; cdr3_aa: CASSETTGKNNYGYTF; v_call: TRBV25-1; cdr3_length: 16; j_call: TRBJ1-2; d_call: -; clone_size: few
cdr3_nt: TGTGCCATCAGTGTAACTACGGGGGATAATTCACCCCTCCACTTT; cdr3_aa: CAISVTTGDNSPLHF; v_call: TRBV10-3; cdr3_length: 15; j_call: TRBJ1-6; d_call: -; clone_size: few
cdr3_nt: TGTGCCACCAGTGATTCCCGTGGACAGGAAAAACTGTTTTTT; cdr3_aa: CATSDSRGQEKLFF; v_call: TRBV24-1; cdr3_length: 14; j_call: TRBJ1-4; d_call: -; clone_size: -
cdr3_nt: TGTGCCAGCAGCTTACAGGGTTACGAGCAGTACTTC; cdr3_aa: CASSLQGYEQYF; v_call: TRBV11-2; cdr3_length: 12; j_call: TRBJ2-7; d_call: -; clone_size: -
cdr3_nt: TGCGCCAGCAGCTTGGACAGAAGTCAGCCCCAGCATTTT; cdr3_aa: CASSLDRSQPQHF; v_call: TRBV5-1; cdr3_length: 13; j_call: TRBJ1-5; d_call: -; clone_size: -
cdr3_nt: TGTGCCAGCAGCGTGACAGGGGGACAAGAGACCCAGTACTTC; cdr3_aa: CASSVTGGQETQYF; v_call: TRBV9; cdr3_length: 14; j_call: TRBJ2-5; d_call: TRBD1; clone_size: -
cdr3_nt: TGTGCCAGCTCACCACGGCCCGGGGATGGCTACACCTTC; cdr3_aa: CASSPRPGDGYTF; v_call: TRBV18; cdr3_length: 13; j_call: TRBJ1-2; d_call: -; clone_size: -
cdr3_nt: TGTGCCAGCAGTTTCGGGACAGGGGGCTCCTACACCTTC; cdr3_aa: CASSFGTGGSYTF; v_call: TRBV6-5; cdr3_length: 13; j_call: TRBJ1-2; d_call: TRBD1; clone_size: -